This T cell receptor (beta chain) was recorded in a study of CD8 T cells in ankylosing spondylitis. About this clonotype itself: Antigen specificity is unknown.

The TCR beta libraries were generated through quantitative 5'-RACE incorporating molecular barcodes. Each CDR3 protein is one row after TCRdb ran MiXCR on the 5' RACE reads. The table lists about 460,000 distinct CDR3 sequences, less than 6% of them singletons. Broader study findings: A number of the motif variants had already been described in reactive arthritis synovial fluid and blood. It was reported that disease-linked clones were significantly enriched in matched ankylosing spondylitis synovial fluid. One TCR beta motif, made up of seven to nine highly homologous variants, appeared characteristic of ankylosing spondylitis blood.

Looked up from germline, CDR1 is SGHRS and CDR2 is YFSETQ. The V gene lost 1 base and the J gene lost 5 bases, with 9 bases spanning the gap. This CDR3 has 13 residues. Sequencing used blood, either unsorted or a sorted T cell fraction (not recorded which). The V call is TRBV5-1, the J call TRBJ1-1; D remains ambiguous. The sequence was obtained from a male donor with ankylosing spondylitis. The CDR3 DNA follows: TGCGCCAGCAGCTTGCTGGGATTGACTGAAGCTTTCTTT. Encoded protein: CASSLLGLTEAFF.